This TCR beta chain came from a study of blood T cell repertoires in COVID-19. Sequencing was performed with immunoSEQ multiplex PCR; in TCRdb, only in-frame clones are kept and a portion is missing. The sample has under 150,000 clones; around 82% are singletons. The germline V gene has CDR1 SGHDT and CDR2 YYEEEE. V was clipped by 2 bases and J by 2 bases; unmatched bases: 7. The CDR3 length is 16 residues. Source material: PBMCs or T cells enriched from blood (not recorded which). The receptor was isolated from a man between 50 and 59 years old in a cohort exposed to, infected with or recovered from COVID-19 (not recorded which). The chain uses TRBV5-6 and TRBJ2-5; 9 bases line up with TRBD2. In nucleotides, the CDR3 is TGTGCCAGCAGCTTTGGGCGACTAGCGGTTCAAGAGACCCAGTACTTC. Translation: CASSFGRLAVQETQYF.